Below are 20 T cell receptor beta chains sequenced from a single sample in a study of patients and donors after allogeneic stem cell transplantation. TCRdb itself ran the RT-PCR reads through MiXCR, one entry per CDR3 protein. The sample consists of 400,000 to 450,000 distinct CDR3 sequences, around 16% of them appearing once. The sequenced sample was blood, either unsorted or a sorted T cell fraction (not recorded which). The receptors come from a human donor who was either an allogeneic HSCT recipient or a stem cell or donor lymphocyte infusion donor (not recorded which). It is not recorded whose cells these are; they may come from a transplant donor.

This clonotype has ten or more counts. The rearrangement joins TRBV12-3 or TRBV12-4 to TRBJ2-3; 7 nucleotides line up with TRBD2. The V segment lost 2 bases and the J segment 0 bases; nucleotides outside the gene matches: 8. This CDR3 region has 17 residues. The DNA of the CDR3 is TGTGCCAGCAGTTTAAGGCTAGCGGACTTTAGCACAGATACGCAGTATTTT. Its protein is CASSLRLADFSTDTQYF.

This clonotype was observed a few times. The genes are TRBV2 and TRBJ2-3; TRBD2 matches at 8 bases. The germline gives CDR1 SNHLY, CDR2 FYNNEI. The CDR3 totals 14 residues. V shed 10 bases and J 2 bases; nucleotides not matched to a gene: 8. The CDR3, as DNA: TGTGCCACCAAGCAGCGGGAGAACACAGATACGCAGTATTTT. Amino acids: CATKQRENTDTQYF.

This clonotype was counted ten times or more. The chain recombines TRBV7-6 with TRBJ2-7, with no clear D. The CDR3 totals 13 residues. Trimming took 5 bases from V and 6 from J, leaving 14 bases between them. CDR1 SGHVS and CDR2 FNYEAQ come from the germline V gene. CDR3 amino acids: CASSPLLKSEQYF. The CDR3 nucleotides read TGTGCCAGCAGCCCCCTGTTAAAGTCCGAGCAGTACTTC.

The gene calls are TRBV6-5 and TRBJ2-6, with TRBD2 as a possible D gene (5 bases). Germline V gene sequence: CDR1 MNHEY, CDR2 SVGAGI. CDR3 size: 16 residues. Trimming took 0 bases from V and 4 from J, leaving 10 bases between them. CDR3 region: CASSYSLATGANVLTF. The DNA for the CDR3 is TGTGCCAGCAGTTACTCGCTAGCCACCGGGGCCAACGTCCTGACTTTC.

The chain links TRBV5-1 to TRBJ2-1, with 7 positions matching TRBD1. CDR1 is SGHRS, CDR2 YFSETQ, per germline. V lost 0 bases and J lost 7; bases outside the gene matches: 4. CDR3 length: 14 amino acids. For the CDR3, the DNA is TGCGCCAGCAGCTTGGAGAGGGGGCCGAATGAGCAGTTCTTC. Its protein product is CASSLERGPNEQFF.

The chain uses TRBV6-5 and TRBJ1-2; D uncertain. The CDR3 length is 16 residues. Trimming shortened V by 0 bases and J by 0 bases, and 11 bases separated the two germline ends. Germline assignment: CDR1 MNHEY and CDR2 SVGAGI. The CDR3: CASSYSGGLPNYGYTF. Here the CDR3 DNA reads TGTGCCAGCAGTTACTCCGGCGGATTGCCTAACTATGGCTACACCTTC.

This chain connects TRBV29-1 to TRBJ2-5; possibly TRBD1 for D (5 bases). Looked up from germline, CDR1 is SQVTM and CDR2 is ANQGSEA. V lost 3 bases to trimming and J lost 0 bases, with 14 bases between them. This CDR3 is built from 15 residues. CDR3 nucleotides: TGCAGCGTTGACGATCGCAGGGTGAACCAAGAGACCCAGTACTTC. Translated, it gives CSVDDRRVNQETQYF.

This clonotype was counted between two and nine times. The rearrangement links TRBV12-3 or TRBV12-4 to TRBJ2-1; TRBD1 matches 12 bases. J was trimmed by 4 bases and V by 5 bases; bases with no gene match: 6. The CDR3 covers 16 residues. Here the CDR3 reads CASSTRDRGPYNEQFF. The CDR3 DNA is TGTGCCAGCAGTACCCGGGACAGGGGGCCTTACAATGAGCAGTTCTTC.

The chain uses TRBV9 and TRBJ1-2; TRBD1 aligns across 11 bases. The CDR3 contains 16 residues. The V segment lost 0 bases and the J segment 7 bases; nucleotides outside the gene matches: 8. Germline lookup yields CDR1 SGDLS and CDR2 YYNGEE. The CDR3 DNA follows: TGTGCCAGCAGCGTAGACCGAGGACAGGGGGCAAGTGGCTACACCTTC. Translated, it gives CASSVDRGQGASGYTF.

This clonotype came up a few times. The gene calls are TRBV20-1 and TRBJ2-7; D assignment may be TRBD1 or TRBD2 (5 bases each). The germline V and J ends were trimmed by 2 bases and 3 bases, with 11 bases remaining between them. The CDR3 extends over 13 amino acids. Looked up from germline, CDR1 is DFQATT and CDR2 is SNEGSKA (reference sequence). CDR3: CSARHFGGYEQYF. The DNA for the CDR3 is TGCAGTGCTAGACACTTTGGGGGCTACGAGCAGTACTTC.

The sample holds a few counts of this clonotype. The rearrangement uses TRBV20-1 and TRBJ2-7, with D perhaps TRBD1 or TRBD2 (5 bases each). This CDR3 is built from 14 residues. Germline CDR1 is DFQATT and CDR2 is SNEGSKA (reference sequence). Trimming pared 6 bases from V and 0 bases from J, leaving 15 bases between. CDR3: CSAAGTVDSYEQYF. The CDR3 DNA reads TGCAGTGCCGCAGGGACGGTTGACTCCTACGAGCAGTACTTC.

The V call is TRBV3-1, the J call TRBJ2-5; 7 bases are shared with TRBD1. The CDR3 extends over 17 amino acids. V dropped 0 bases and J dropped 2; count of bases not matched to a gene: 9. Germline lookup yields CDR1 LGHDT and CDR2 YNNKEL (reference sequence). As DNA, the CDR3 is TGTGCCAGCAGCCAAGATCTAGGGGGCTCGTGGCAAGAGACCCAGTACTTC. Its protein is CASSQDLGGSWQETQYF.

V and J are TRBV5-1 and TRBJ1-1; tentatively, D is TRBD1 (5 bases). The CDR3 sequence is 15 residues long. Germline-derived CDR1 and CDR2 are SGHRS and YFSETQ. V lost 1 base, J lost 4 bases, and 14 bases lay in between. The CDR3 loop reads CASSLKTGGVTEAFF. CDR3 nucleotide sequence: TGCGCCAGCAGCTTGAAGACCGGAGGGGTCACTGAAGCTTTCTTT.

This clonotype was detected a few times. The rearrangement uses TRBV30 and TRBJ2-5; D is possibly TRBD2 (5 bases). Deletions cut 1 base from V and 3 bases from J, with 12 bases between. The CDR3 is 14 residues long. CDR1 is GTSNPN, CDR2 SVGIG, per germline (reference sequence). The CDR3 DNA reads TGTGCCTGGAGTGCCCGCCGGGGAAAAGAGACCCAGTACTTC. Translating it yields CAWSARRGKETQYF.

This clonotype was observed a handful of times. The chain couples TRBV24-1 to TRBJ2-5; the D is unclear. The CDR3 extends over 12 amino acids. Looked up from germline, CDR1 is KGHDR and CDR2 is SFDVKD. V gave up 4 bases and J gave up 2 bases, with 4 bases separating them. The CDR3 reads CATSDHQETQYF. The CDR3 DNA reads TGTGCCACCAGTGACCATCAAGAGACCCAGTACTTC.

The CDR3: CASSSGLGADTQYF. DNA for the CDR3: TGTGCCAGCAGTTCTGGACTAGGGGCAGATACGCAGTATTTT. The chain uses TRBV6-2 or TRBV6-3 and TRBJ2-3; TRBD2 matches 7 bases. Germline CDR1 reads MNHEY; CDR2 reads SVGEGT. J lost 4 bases, V lost 4 bases, and 5 bases had no gene match. The CDR3 is 14 residues long.

This clonotype was recorded a few times. The chain couples TRBV5-5 to TRBJ1-2; D is ambiguous. CDR3 size: 15 residues. CDR1 SGHKS and CDR2 YYEKEE come from the germline V gene (reference sequence). The ends were cut back, 1 base at V and 4 bases at J, with 14 bases in the middle. CDR3 coding DNA: TGTGCCAGCAGCTTGTTACGGACGGTGGGCTATGGCTACACCTTC. This encodes CASSLLRTVGYGYTF.

This clonotype was seen ten or more times. The chain recombines TRBV3-1 with TRBJ2-7; D not resolved. Trimming left V 0 bases short and J 2 bases short, with 11 bases between. This CDR3 is built from 15 residues. The V gene's germline CDR1 is LGHDT and CDR2 YNNKEL (reference sequence). CDR3 in amino acids: CASSQDPPDAYEQYF. Here the CDR3 DNA reads TGTGCCAGCAGCCAAGACCCCCCGGACGCCTACGAGCAGTACTTC.

V gene TRBV7-9 combines with J gene TRBJ2-4; TRBD1 is a possible D gene (5 bases). The CDR3 has 17 residues. V lost 4 bases and J 0 bases, leaving 16 bases between the germline ends. The germline gives CDR1 SEHNR, CDR2 FQNEAQ (reference sequence). The CDR3 nucleotides are TGTGCCAGCAGCTCAGGGCACTACTCTTTAGCCAAAAACATTCAGTACTTC. It specifies CASSSGHYSLAKNIQYF.

J is TRBJ1-3 and V is TRBV4-3; weak D call: TRBD1 (6 bases). V lost 0 bases, J lost 0 bases, and 6 bases lay in between. This CDR3 has 15 amino acids. CDR1 is LGHNA, CDR2 YSLEER, per germline. The CDR3 is CASSQDRGSGNTIYF. DNA of the CDR3: TGCGCCAGCAGCCAAGACAGGGGCTCTGGAAACACCATATATTTT.